This is a list of T cell receptor beta chains from one sample in a study of glioma-infiltrating T cells after dendritic cell vaccination. Method: immunoSEQ multiplex PCR; TCRdb's copy keeps in-frame clones and lacks some. The data hold roughly 100,000 clones, with around 91% observed a single time. The source was blood, collected after dendritic cell vaccination. Receptor source: a human donor with glioblastoma. The CDR3 runs from the conserved cysteine through the conserved F or W. The D gene is left open where the match is weak. A row's size may be missing; if present it is once, few, many or a size class.

D: TRBD1; size: .; J: TRBJ2-1; V: TRBV10-1; length: 14; DNA: TGCGCCAGCAGACCGGGACAGTGGACGGGTGAGCAGTTCTTC; CDR3: CASRPGQWTGEQFF
D: .; size: .; J: TRBJ2-1; V: TRBV5-1; length: 13; DNA: TGCGCCAGCAGCTTGGCCCAGGGAACTGAGCAGTTCTTC; CDR3: CASSLAQGTEQFF
D: TRBD2; size: .; J: TRBJ2-1; V: TRBV9; length: 18; DNA: TGTGCCAGCAGCGGCATGGGACTAGCGGGAGAAGGGTACAATGAGCAGTTCTTC; CDR3: CASSGMGLAGEGYNEQFF
D: TRBD2; size: .; J: TRBJ2-7; V: TRBV11-2; length: 20; DNA: TGTGCCAGCAGCTTAGATCTACCCCGGAAGCGGGGGCCATACGTATACGAGCAGTACTTC; CDR3: CASSLDLPRKRGPYVYEQYF
D: .; size: .; J: TRBJ1-1; V: TRBV5-1; length: 18; DNA: TGCGCCAGCAGCTTGTCTGGGCTGGGCTTCGGTGTTGACACTGAAGCTTTCTTT; CDR3: CASSLSGLGFGVDTEAFF
D: .; size: .; J: TRBJ2-3; V: TRBV5-1; length: 16; DNA: TGCGCCAGCAGAAACTTGGTCGGAGCTAGCACAGATACGCAGTATTTT; CDR3: CASRNLVGASTDTQYF
D: TRBD1; size: .; J: TRBJ2-6; V: TRBV6-5; length: 15; DNA: TGTGCCAGCAGTCGAGGGGGCTTCGGGGCCAACGTCCTGACTTTC; CDR3: CASSRGGFGANVLTF
D: TRBD1; size: .; J: TRBJ2-4; V: TRBV12-5; length: 18; DNA: TGTGCTAGTGGTTTGGTACCGAAGGAAGCAGGGGGAAAAAACATTCAGTACTTC; CDR3: CASGLVPKEAGGKNIQYF
D: TRBD2; size: .; J: TRBJ2-7; V: TRBV29-1; length: 13; DNA: TGCAGCGTTGAAGTAGCGGGGGGGGCTTGGCAGTACTTC; CDR3: CSVEVAGGAWQYF
D: TRBD2; size: .; J: TRBJ2-1; V: TRBV19; length: 16; DNA: TGTGCCAGTAGTATAGGAGCTAGCGGTTTGTACAATGAGCAGTTCTTC; CDR3: CASSIGASGLYNEQFF
D: TRBD2; size: .; J: TRBJ2-7; V: TRBV14; length: 16; DNA: TGTGCCAGCAGCGTTAACCCCGGGACTAGCGGATACGAGCAGTACTTC; CDR3: CASSVNPGTSGYEQYF
D: .; size: once; J: TRBJ2-7; V: TRBV29-1; length: 10; DNA: TGCAGCGCGACAGACTACGAGCAGTACTTC; CDR3: CSATDYEQYF
D: TRBD1; size: .; J: TRBJ2-7; V: TRBV6-5; length: 14; DNA: TGTGCCAGCAGCCCCGGGACAGGGATATTCGAGCAGTACTTC; CDR3: CASSPGTGIFEQYF
D: .; size: .; J: TRBJ1-1; V: TRBV2; length: 14; DNA: TGTGCCAGCAGCGAAACAGGGCTCCGCCCTGAAGCTTTCTTT; CDR3: CASSETGLRPEAFF
D: .; size: .; J: TRBJ1-5; V: TRBV6-1; length: 14; DNA: TGTGCCAGCATAGGGGTAAGGAGCAATCAGCCCCAGCATTTT; CDR3: CASIGVRSNQPQHF
D: .; size: .; J: TRBJ1-5; V: TRBV9; length: 15; DNA: TGTGCCAGCAGCAACGACAGATATAGCAATCAGCCCCAGCATTTT; CDR3: CASSNDRYSNQPQHF
D: .; size: .; J: TRBJ1-1; V: TRBV6-1; length: 13; DNA: TGTGCCAGCAGCCTCCTATATTACACTGAAGCTTTCTTT; CDR3: CASSLLYYTEAFF
D: .; size: .; J: TRBJ2-2; V: TRBV6-1; length: 14; DNA: TGTGCCAGCAGTGAAGGACACGCCACCGGGGAGCTGTTTTTT; CDR3: CASSEGHATGELFF
D: TRBD2; size: .; J: TRBJ2-1; V: TRBV5-1; length: 14; DNA: TGCGCCAGCAGTACTAGCGGGAGGGGTAATGAGCAGTTCTTC; CDR3: CASSTSGRGNEQFF
D: TRBD1; size: .; J: TRBJ2-1; V: TRBV25-1; length: 15; DNA: TGTGCCAGCATGGGTTGGGACAGCTCCTACAATGAGCAGTTCTTC; CDR3: CASMGWDSSYNEQFF
D: TRBD2; size: .; J: TRBJ2-5; V: TRBV25-1; length: 14; DNA: TGTGCCAGCAGTGGGACGGGGGGGCCGGAGACCCAGTACTTC; CDR3: CASSGTGGPETQYF
D: TRBD1; size: .; J: TRBJ2-7; V: TRBV18; length: 16; DNA: TGTGCCAGCTCACCGGAGGACAGGGCGCTCCTGAACGAGCAGTACTTC; CDR3: CASSPEDRALLNEQYF
D: TRBD2; size: .; J: TRBJ2-5; V: TRBV5-6; length: 14; DNA: TGTGCCAGCAGCTTGGGTACTAGCGCTGGGACCCAGTACTTC; CDR3: CASSLGTSAGTQYF
D: TRBD1; size: .; J: TRBJ2-7; V: TRBV6-1; length: 13; DNA: TGTGCCAGCAGTGAAAACAGGGGCTACGAGCAGTACTTC; CDR3: CASSENRGYEQYF
D: .; size: .; J: TRBJ2-1; V: TRBV9; length: 15; DNA: TGTGCCAGCAGCGTAGAGGACAGCTCCTACAATGAGCAGTTCTTC; CDR3: CASSVEDSSYNEQFF
D: .; size: .; J: TRBJ2-1; V: TRBV5-6; length: 16; DNA: TGTGCCAGCAGCTCCCTAGTCGACAGCTCCTACAATGAGCAGTTCTTC; CDR3: CASSSLVDSSYNEQFF
D: TRBD1; size: .; J: TRBJ1-3; V: TRBV30; length: 16; DNA: TGTGCCTGGAGTCTCAAGACAGGGGGCCGTGGAAACACCATATATTTT; CDR3: CAWSLKTGGRGNTIYF
D: .; size: .; J: TRBJ2-3; V: TRBV15; length: 16; DNA: TGTGCCACCAGCGGAGGGAACGGGACATCAACAGATACGCAGTATTTT; CDR3: CATSGGNGTSTDTQYF
D: .; size: .; J: TRBJ2-7; V: TRBV11-2; length: 15; DNA: TGTGCCAGCAGCTTAGTCAGGGGGGCGGGATACGAGCAGTACTTC; CDR3: CASSLVRGAGYEQYF
D: .; size: .; J: TRBJ1-6; V: TRBV4-2; length: 17; DNA: TGTGCCAGCAGCCAAGAGGACCAGGGCTGGTCGAGTTCACCCCTCCACTTT; CDR3: CASSQEDQGWSSSPLHF
D: .; size: .; J: TRBJ2-1; V: TRBV6-1; length: 15; DNA: TGTGCCAGCAGTGAACAGGTTAGCTCCTACAATGAGCAGTTCTTC; CDR3: CASSEQVSSYNEQFF
D: TRBD2; size: .; J: TRBJ2-3; V: TRBV6-5; length: 15; DNA: TGTGCCAGCAAAACGGGAGGGCCTGGCACAGATACGCAGTATTTT; CDR3: CASKTGGPGTDTQYF
D: .; size: .; J: TRBJ2-7; V: TRBV19; length: 13; DNA: TGTGCCAGTAGTATGACCGGGTTAAACGAGCAGTACTTC; CDR3: CASSMTGLNEQYF
D: .; size: .; J: TRBJ2-3; V: TRBV14; length: 14; DNA: TGTGCCAGCAGCCGTCTAGGCCCCACAGATACGCAGTATTTT; CDR3: CASSRLGPTDTQYF
D: TRBD2; size: .; J: TRBJ2-2; V: TRBV5-4; length: 16; DNA: TGTGCCAGCAGCCCGGGACTAGCGGGAGGCACCGGGGAGCTGTTTTTT; CDR3: CASSPGLAGGTGELFF
D: .; size: .; J: TRBJ1-6; V: TRBV5-5; length: 13; DNA: TGTGCCAGCAGCTTGGTTGGAGGGTCACCCCTCCACTTT; CDR3: CASSLVGGSPLHF
D: TRBD1; size: .; J: TRBJ1-4; V: TRBV5-4; length: 15; DNA: TGTGCCAGCAGCCCAGGACAGGAAGCTAATGAAAAACTGTTTTTT; CDR3: CASSPGQEANEKLFF
D: .; size: .; J: TRBJ1-2; V: TRBV6-5; length: 14; DNA: TGTGCCAGCAGTTTGTTTCGGGGAGCGGAGGGCTACACCTTC; CDR3: CASSLFRGAEGYTF
D: TRBD2; size: .; J: TRBJ2-5; V: TRBV2; length: 16; DNA: TGTGCCAGCAGTGAATACCTAGCGGGGTCGGGAGAGACCCAGTACTTC; CDR3: CASSEYLAGSGETQYF
D: .; size: .; J: TRBJ1-2; V: TRBV12-5; length: 19; DNA: TGTGCTAGTGGTTTGGCTAATTTTGCGGTCGGCGGGAAGAACTATGGCTACACCTTC; CDR3: CASGLANFAVGGKNYGYTF
D: .; size: .; J: TRBJ1-1; V: TRBV2; length: 15; DNA: TGTGCCAGCAGTGAAGATGGGGGCGCAGAAGCTGAAGCTTTCTTT; CDR3: CASSEDGGAEAEAFF
D: TRBD2; size: .; J: TRBJ2-3; V: TRBV18; length: 17; DNA: TGTGCCAGCTCACAAGCCTTACTAGCGGGAAACACAGATACGCAGTATTTT; CDR3: CASSQALLAGNTDTQYF
D: TRBD2; size: .; J: TRBJ2-7; V: TRBV7-9; length: 15; DNA: TGTGCCAGCAGCTTAAGCGGCGGGGGGGCCCACGAGCAGTACTTC; CDR3: CASSLSGGGAHEQYF
D: TRBD2; size: .; J: TRBJ2-6; V: TRBV5-4; length: 20; DNA: TGTGCCAGCAGCTTCGGGGTGACTAGCGGGGGGTTCTCTGGGGCCAACGTCCTGACTTTC; CDR3: CASSFGVTSGGFSGANVLTF
D: TRBD2; size: .; J: TRBJ2-7; V: TRBV7-6; length: 14; DNA: TGTGCCAGCAGCTTGGGGGGGATCTCCTACGAGCAGTACTTC; CDR3: CASSLGGISYEQYF
D: .; size: .; J: TRBJ2-7; V: TRBV30; length: 12; DNA: TGTGCCTGGAGTAGGAGTACCTACGAGCAGTACTTC; CDR3: CAWSRSTYEQYF
D: .; size: once; J: TRBJ2-3; V: TRBV4-1; length: 19; DNA: TGCGCCAGCAGCCAAGAGGGAAGTCTAGGAGCCGGAGGAACAGATACGCAGTATTTT; CDR3: CASSQEGSLGAGGTDTQYF
D: .; size: once; J: TRBJ2-2; V: TRBV9; length: 16; DNA: TGTGCCAGCAGCGTATCCTGGGCAGGGAACACCGGGGAGCTGTTTTTT; CDR3: CASSVSWAGNTGELFF
D: TRBD1; size: .; J: TRBJ2-7; V: TRBV5-4; length: 13; DNA: TGTGCCAGCAGCCCGGGACAGAACTACGAGCAGTACTTC; CDR3: CASSPGQNYEQYF
D: .; size: .; J: TRBJ1-1; V: TRBV19; length: 13; DNA: TGTGCCAGTAGGGGGCAGGGGAACACTGAAGCTTTCTTT; CDR3: CASRGQGNTEAFF
D: TRBD1; size: .; J: TRBJ1-1; V: TRBV9; length: 15; DNA: TGTGCCAGCAGCACCCGGGACAGCGGCCGGGGAGGAGCTTTCTTT; CDR3: CASSTRDSGRGGAFF